These T cell receptor beta chains were read from a single sample in a study of T-cell reconstitution after alpha-beta-depleted transplantation in children. MiXCR, run by TCRdb on the PCR reads, gives a single entry per CDR3 protein. The sample contains about a million distinct CDR3 sequences, about 31% of which appear only once. The specimen comprised PBMCs, mostly from graft donor cells, sampled 360 days after TCRalphabeta/CD19-depleted stem cell transplant. These receptors were obtained from a boy in the first two years of life who had a stem cell transplant for SCID, so the T cells may come from the graft donor. CDR3s include the opening cysteine and the closing phenylalanine or tryptophan. Each record gives: J gene, V gene, clone size, D gene, CDR3 protein, CDR3 DNA. D genes are given only for firm matches. Clone sizes are given selectively: once, few, many, or a class where the clone is expanded.

J gene: TRBJ2-5
V gene: TRBV11-2
clone size: NA
D gene: TRBD2
CDR3 protein: CASSLEASGAQETQYF
CDR3 DNA: TGTGCCAGCAGCTTAGAGGCTAGCGGGGCACAAGAGACCCAGTACTTC

J gene: TRBJ2-5
V gene: TRBV20-1
clone size: NA
D gene: NA
CDR3 protein: CSAGEVRGRQETQYF
CDR3 DNA: TGCAGTGCTGGAGAGGTTCGCGGCAGACAAGAGACCCAGTACTTC

J gene: TRBJ2-3
V gene: TRBV5-1
clone size: NA
D gene: TRBD2
CDR3 protein: CASSASGYTDTQYF
CDR3 DNA: TGCGCCAGCAGCGCTAGCGGTTACACAGATACGCAGTATTTT

J gene: TRBJ1-1
V gene: TRBV20-1
clone size: NA
D gene: NA
CDR3 protein: CSARDLTGTEAFF
CDR3 DNA: TGCAGTGCTAGAGACCTAACAGGGACTGAAGCTTTCTTT

J gene: TRBJ2-1
V gene: TRBV7-6
clone size: NA
D gene: TRBD1
CDR3 protein: CASSLDGRQGKGREQFF
CDR3 DNA: TGTGCCAGCAGCTTAGATGGCCGACAGGGGAAGGGACGTGAGCAGTTCTTC

J gene: TRBJ1-2
V gene: TRBV24-1
clone size: NA
D gene: TRBD1
CDR3 protein: CATRDRRYGYTF
CDR3 DNA: TGTGCCACCCGGGACAGGCGCTATGGCTACACCTTC

J gene: TRBJ2-2
V gene: TRBV2
clone size: NA
D gene: TRBD2
CDR3 protein: CASRLAGALGNTGELFF
CDR3 DNA: TGTGCCAGCAGACTAGCGGGGGCCCTAGGGAACACCGGGGAGCTGTTTTTT

J gene: TRBJ1-1
V gene: TRBV15
clone size: few
D gene: NA
CDR3 protein: CATSRGGERRIEAFF
CDR3 DNA: TGTGCCACCAGCAGAGGGGGGGAAAGGAGGATTGAAGCTTTCTTT

J gene: TRBJ1-1
V gene: TRBV2
clone size: NA
D gene: NA
CDR3 protein: CASSETRGAFF
CDR3 DNA: TGTGCCAGCAGTGAAACGAGGGGCGCTTTCTTT

J gene: TRBJ2-1
V gene: TRBV12-3/TRBV12-4
clone size: NA
D gene: TRBD1
CDR3 protein: CASSLSGTGSDEQFF
CDR3 DNA: TGTGCCAGCAGTTTAAGCGGGACAGGGAGCGATGAGCAGTTCTTC

J gene: TRBJ2-7
V gene: TRBV7-8
clone size: few
D gene: TRBD1
CDR3 protein: CASSFGQESSYEQYF
CDR3 DNA: TGTGCCAGCAGCTTTGGACAGGAGAGCTCCTACGAGCAGTACTTC